Listed below are T cell receptor beta chains from one sample, sequenced in a study of identifying expanded T cells in peripheral blood. The repertoire was sequenced with immunoSEQ multiplex PCR; TCRdb's copy has only in-frame clones and lacks some. This sample has roughly 82,000 clones, with about 83% found just once. Sequencing used blood. Receptors were obtained from a person aged 18 to 75 in good health. The CDR3 runs from the conserved cysteine through the conserved F or W. Fields, in order: clone size, D gene, V gene, J gene, CDR3 protein, CDR3 DNA. D genes are given only for firm matches. Rows give clone size only sometimes, using once, few, many, or a class for an expanded clone.

few	.	TRBV9	TRBJ1-1	CASSVDWPNTEAFF	TGTGCCAGCAGCGTCGACTGGCCGAACACTGAAGCTTTCTTT
.	TRBD2	TRBV9	TRBJ2-7	CASSEGGLAGEYEQYF	TGTGCCAGCAGCGAGGGGGGACTAGCGGGAGAGTACGAGCAGTACTTC
.	.	TRBV7-3	TRBJ2-2	CASSLTGSTGELFF	TGTGCCAGCAGCTTAACGGGCAGCACCGGGGAGCTGTTTTTT
.	.	TRBV7-9	TRBJ1-2	CASSPRQITNYGYTF	TGTGCCAGCAGCCCAAGACAGATAACTAACTATGGCTACACCTTC
.	TRBD1	TRBV5-1	TRBJ2-1	CASSLAGQGRGNEQFF	TGCGCCAGCAGCTTGGCAGGACAGGGTCGGGGCAATGAGCAGTTCTTC
.	.	TRBV4-1	TRBJ2-3	CASSQAGGDTQYF	TGCGCCAGCAGCCAAGCTGGCGGAGATACGCAGTATTTT
.	TRBD2	TRBV10-3	TRBJ2-5	CAISENGGGISTQYF	TGTGCCATCAGTGAGAACGGGGGGGGGATTTCGACCCAGTACTTC
.	TRBD2	TRBV9	TRBJ2-2	CASSVLAGGYAGELFF	TGTGCCAGCAGCGTACTAGCGGGAGGTTACGCCGGGGAGCTGTTTTTT
.	TRBD1	TRBV29-1	TRBJ1-1	CSARTGGNTEAFF	TGCAGCGCACGGACAGGGGGGAACACTGAAGCTTTCTTT
.	.	TRBV9	TRBJ1-1	CASSTQTGSNTEAFF	TGTGCCAGCAGCACCCAGACAGGATCGAACACTGAAGCTTTCTTT
once	TRBD1	TRBV7-3	TRBJ2-2	CASSPGTGGTGELFF	TGTGCCAGCAGCCCCGGGACAGGGGGCACCGGGGAGCTGTTTTTT